These 13 T cell receptor beta chains share one sample of origin, sequenced in a study of T cell responses to AZD1222 COVID-19 vaccine. Libraries were prepared by immunoSEQ multiplex PCR; TCRdb keeps only in-frame clonotypes and omits some of them. The table includes 95,000 to 110,000 clones, about 90% detected once. Source: peripheral blood, taken on day 0 of AZD1222 vaccination. Every receptor here comes from an adult in good health.

V is TRBV3-1 (or the pseudogene TRBV3-2) and J is TRBJ2-1; D may be TRBD2 (6 bases). Trimming removed 7 bases at V and 1 base at J, with 20 bases between. The germline gives CDR1 LGHDT, CDR2 YNNKEL (reference sequence). The CDR3 loop spans 17 amino acids. Here the CDR3 DNA reads TGTGCCAGCACCCCAGGGACTCCCGTCGGGTCCTACAATGAGCAGTTCTTC. Translating it yields CASTPGTPVGSYNEQFF.

To note about this clone: At one of its ends the junction is not consistent with the germline gene, which may arise from a read error. The gene calls are TRBV3-1 (or the pseudogene TRBV3-2) and TRBJ1-3; no clear D gene. In germline, CDR1 is LGHDT, CDR2 YNNKEL (reference sequence). The CDR3 is 15 amino acids. CDR3 sequence: CASSHQPWGQITLYF. The CDR3 nucleotides read TGTGCCAGCAGCCATCAACCATGGGGTCAAATCACCTTATATTTT.

The V call is TRBV15, the J call TRBJ1-3, with TRBD1 matching 7 bases. Per germline, CDR1 LNHNV and CDR2 YYDKDF (reference sequence). The CDR3 covers 15 residues. J gave up 2 bases and V 5 bases, and 6 bases lay outside the gene matches. CDR3 DNA sequence: TGTGCCACCAGCTCCGACAGGGACCCTGGAAACACCATATATTTT. This sequence encodes CATSSDRDPGNTIYF.

The rearrangement uses TRBV7-9 and TRBJ1-2; the D is unclear. In germline, CDR1 is SEHNR, CDR2 FQNEAQ (reference sequence). The germline V and J ends were trimmed by 1 base and 6 bases, with 12 bases remaining between them. The CDR3 is 14 amino acids. The CDR3 region has the DNA TGTGCCAGCAGCTTAGGCTCGGGGTGGGATGGCTACACCTTC. This encodes CASSLGSGWDGYTF.

The chain employs TRBV19 and TRBJ1-4; the match to TRBD1 covers 7 bases. The CDR3 length is 14 residues. Germline CDR1 is LNHDA and CDR2 is SQIVND (reference sequence). Trimming removed 8 bases from V and 8 bases from J; junction bases left unmatched: 11. CDR3 loop: CASSHDRATEKLFF. Here the CDR3 DNA reads TGTGCCAGTTCCCATGACAGGGCGACCGAAAAACTGTTTTTT.

The rearrangement uses TRBV7-9 and TRBJ1-1; D ambiguous. Germline V lookup: CDR1 SEHNR, CDR2 FQNEAQ (reference sequence). Trimming removed 1 base at V and 1 base at J, with 7 bases between. This CDR3 has 14 residues. CDR3 region: CASSLVGGNTEAFF. In DNA form, the CDR3 reads TGTGCCAGCAGCTTAGTGGGTGGGAACACTGAAGCTTTCTTT.

V is TRBV30 and J is TRBJ1-6, with TRBD1 as a possible D gene (6 bases). The V gene's germline CDR1 is GTSNPN and CDR2 SVGIG (reference sequence). The CDR3 has 13 residues. Trimming took 4 bases from V and 8 from J, leaving 12 bases between them. This CDR3 reads CAWNREEDSPLHF. The DNA for the CDR3 is TGTGCCTGGAACAGGGAGGAAGATTCACCCCTCCACTTT.

The V and J genes are TRBV27 and TRBJ2-7; weak D call: TRBD1 (5 bases). The CDR3 spans 14 residues. Germline V gene sequence: CDR1 MNHEY, CDR2 SMNVEV (reference sequence). V shed 5 bases and J shed 0 bases, with 11 bases lying between them. In nucleotides, the CDR3 is TGTGCCAGCAGTCCCTGGGGCAGCTCCTACGAGCAGTACTTC. Protein product: CASSPWGSSYEQYF.

J is TRBJ2-1 and V is TRBV6-5; a possible D gene is TRBD2 (7 bases). Germline CDR1 MNHEY, CDR2 SVGAGI. The CDR3 has 15 amino acids. The ends were cut back, 8 bases at V and 8 bases at J, with 22 bases in the middle. The CDR3: CASLPITGGWDEQFF. In nucleotides, the CDR3 is TGTGCCAGCCTGCCTATAACGGGGGGCTGGGATGAGCAGTTCTTC.

This rearrangement joins TRBV11-2 to TRBJ1-6; 8 nucleotides agree with TRBD1. This CDR3 contains 13 residues. The V segment lost 5 bases and the J segment 12 bases; nucleotides outside the gene matches: 6. Germline values: CDR1 SGHAT, CDR2 FQNNGV. In DNA form, the CDR3 reads TGTGCCAGCAGCCCTGGACAGGGCGGACCCCTCCACTTT. Protein sequence: CASSPGQGGPLHF.

The sample holds one count of this clone. The chain combines TRBV5-4 with TRBJ1-1; tentatively, D is TRBD1 (5 bases). The CDR3 length is 17 residues. Germline lookup yields CDR1 SGHNT and CDR2 YYREEE (reference sequence). V gave up 0 bases and J gave up 4 bases, with 19 bases separating them. CDR3 sequence reads: CASSLDPMHGGFTEAFF. DNA of the CDR3: TGTGCCAGCAGCTTGGACCCAATGCACGGGGGGTTCACTGAAGCTTTCTTT.

The CDR3 loop is CASSEGMGVQYGYTF. The CDR3 nucleotides read TGTGCCAGCAGTGAAGGTATGGGAGTTCAGTATGGCTACACCTTC. The J gene is TRBJ1-2, the V gene TRBV6-1, with no clear D. Trimming took off 1 base at V and 5 bases at J, with 14 bases between the two ends. This CDR3 spans 15 amino acids. Germline-derived CDR1 and CDR2 are MNHNS and SASEGT.

The rearrangement uses TRBV7-9 and TRBJ1-2; no clear D. Looked up from germline, CDR1 is SEHNR and CDR2 is FQNEAQ (reference sequence). This CDR3 contains 13 residues. The V end was cut by 5 bases, the J end by 1 base, with 8 bases between. The CDR3 protein is CASSNTVNYGYTF. The CDR3 coding sequence is TGTGCCAGCAGCAACACAGTTAACTATGGCTACACCTTC.